The 9 T cell receptor beta chains in this list originate from one sample, sequenced in a study of identical twins. Each CDR3 protein is one row after TCRdb ran MiXCR on the 5' RACE reads. There are 750,000 to 950,000 distinct CDR3 sequences in the sample; roughly 12% occur only once, and around 1.5% lies in the top ten. The same specimen was also included in a second study, on yellow fever vaccine responses in identical twins.

The material sequenced was PBMCs. The origin of the receptors is a young woman in good health.

This clonotype was counted only a few times. The J gene is TRBJ1-1, the V gene TRBV27; D unresolved. CDR3 length: 15 amino acids. Trimming took 3 bases from V and 3 from J, leaving 14 bases between them. CDR1 is MNHEY and CDR2 is SMNVEV in the germline V gene (reference sequence). The CDR3 is CASSFVGEWYTEAFF. CDR3 DNA: TGTGCCAGCAGTTTCGTTGGGGAGTGGTACACTGAAGCTTTCTTT.

This clonotype was seen a handful of times. The chain couples TRBV29-1 to TRBJ2-1; D possibly matches TRBD1 or TRBD2 (7 bases each). Germline-derived CDR1 and CDR2 are SQVTM and ANQGSEA. Trimming left V 7 bases short and J 15 bases short, with 19 bases between. This CDR3 is 11 amino acids long. This chain's CDR3 is CSAGTAGFGFF. CDR3 bases: TGCAGCGCCGGGACAGCGGGGTTTGGGTTCTTC.

This clonotype has at least ten counts. V and J are TRBV12-3 or TRBV12-4 and TRBJ1-3, with D possibly matching TRBD1 (5 bases). CDR3 length equals 13 residues. The V end was cut by 6 bases, the J end by 4 bases, with 10 bases between. CDR3 sequence reads: CASREAGGNTIYF. CDR3 DNA: TGTGCCAGCAGGGAGGCAGGGGGAAACACCATATATTTT.

The V gene is TRBV12-3 or TRBV12-4, the J gene TRBJ2-1, with TRBD2 matching 12 bases. CDR3 length equals 15 residues. V gave up 7 bases and J gave up 9 bases; unmatched junction bases: 10. In DNA form, the CDR3 reads TGTGCCAGCAACCCGACTAGCGGGAGTACGGGTGAGCAGTTCTTC. It is translated as CASNPTSGSTGEQFF.

The table lists this clonotype with many counts. The chain joins TRBV4-2 to TRBJ1-5; D call uncertain. Germline V lookup: CDR1 LGHNA, CDR2 YNFKEQ. Trimming took 0 bases from V and 1 from J, leaving 4 bases between them. This CDR3 is 14 amino acids long. CDR3 loop: CASSQDTSNQPQHF. In DNA form, the CDR3 reads TGTGCCAGCAGCCAAGACACCAGCAATCAGCCCCAGCATTTT.

This clonotype was detected a few times. The chain recombines TRBV11-1 with TRBJ2-7, with a tentative D call TRBD2 (5 bases). V lost 5 bases and J lost 3, with 14 bases in between. The CDR3 has 14 residues. CDR1 SGHAT and CDR2 FQDESV come from the germline V gene (reference sequence). The CDR3 DNA sequence: TGTGCCAGCAGCGTGCTAGCCCCAGTCTACGAGCAGTACTTC. Translation gives CASSVLAPVYEQYF.

The chain couples TRBV20-1 to TRBJ2-1, with D perhaps given as TRBD1 or TRBD2 (5 bases each). Germline lookup yields CDR1 DFQATT and CDR2 SNEGSKA (reference sequence). The CDR3 has 18 residues. Trimming removed 0 bases at V and 8 bases at J, with 26 bases between. In DNA, the CDR3 is TGCAGTGCTAGAGATGAGTGGGCCGGGGCAGAAGCAGGGTATGAGCAGTTCTTC. Translating gives CSARDEWAGAEAGYEQFF.

In this sample, this clonotype turned up many times. The chain is built from TRBV27 and TRBJ1-1; TRBD1 aligns across 7 bases. With 6 bases clipped from V and 1 base from J, the junction kept 2 bases outside the gene matches. Germline lookup yields CDR1 MNHEY and CDR2 SMNVEV (reference sequence). The length of the CDR3 is 13 residues. For the CDR3, the DNA is TGTGCCAGCAGAGACAGGGCGAACACTGAAGCTTTCTTT. This sequence encodes CASRDRANTEAFF.

The chain uses TRBV6-1 and TRBJ1-1; perhaps TRBD1 as D (6 bases). This CDR3 region has 15 residues. With 11 bases removed from V and 6 bases from J, the gap between germline ends came to 25 bases. CDR1 is MNHNS and CDR2 is SASEGT in the germline V gene. This chain's CDR3 is CACWWVRGGSPEAFF. The CDR3 nucleotides read TGTGCCTGCTGGTGGGTTAGGGGGGGGTCACCTGAAGCTTTCTTT.